Listed below are T cell receptor beta chains from one sample, sequenced in a study of shared clonotypes between healthy human individuals. Clones were sequenced by immunoSEQ multiplex PCR, and TCRdb holds only the in-frame ones, with some missing. The sample consists of about 2.2 million clones, around 93% of them appearing once. The specimen was naive CD8+ T cells from PBMCs. These receptors were taken from a man between 18 and 29 years old in good health. Some clones in this sample may be carry-over from other donors' samples. The CDR3 runs from the conserved cysteine through the conserved F or W. The D gene is left open where the match is weak. Size values are once, few and many counts, or a class for expanded clones, and some rows have none.

>TRBJ2-7|NA|TRBV9|NA
CASSVGPDSSYEQYF
TGTGCCAGCAGCGTAGGCCCGGACAGCTCCTACGAGCAGTACTTC
>TRBJ1-3|NA|TRBV27|NA
CASSLGVSGNTIYF
TGTGCCAGCAGTTTAGGGGTTTCTGGAAACACCATATATTTT
>TRBJ1-2|NA|TRBV2|NA
CASSDDRTANYGYTF
TGTGCCAGCAGTGACGATAGAACGGCTAACTATGGCTACACCTTC
>TRBJ1-5|NA|TRBV19|TRBD1
CASRGQGAQPQHF
TGTGCCAGTAGGGGACAGGGGGCCCAGCCCCAGCATTTT
>TRBJ2-1|NA|TRBV27|TRBD2
CASSLGLAGNEQFF
TGTGCCAGCAGTTTGGGACTAGCGGGGAATGAGCAGTTCTTC
>TRBJ2-1|NA|TRBV27|TRBD2
CATLGGPFYNEQFF
TGTGCCACCCTGGGAGGGCCATTCTACAATGAGCAGTTCTTC
>TRBJ2-1|NA|TRBV11-2|NA
CASSSPWDYNEQFF
TGTGCCAGCAGCTCCCCGTGGGACTACAATGAGCAGTTCTTC
>TRBJ2-1|once|TRBV27|TRBD2
CASSLASGAYNEQFF
TGTGCCAGCAGTTTAGCTAGCGGGGCTTACAATGAGCAGTTCTTC
>TRBJ1-1|NA|TRBV25-1|NA
CASTGYGRGTEAFF
TGTGCCAGCACCGGATATGGTAGAGGCACTGAAGCTTTCTTT
>TRBJ2-7|NA|TRBV28|TRBD2
CATLPLAGGPYEQYF
TGTGCCACCCTACCCTTAGCGGGAGGGCCGTACGAGCAGTACTTC
>TRBJ1-2|NA|TRBV27|NA
CASSEAGQLGVGGYTF
TGTGCCAGCAGCGAGGCGGGCCAACTCGGGGTGGGGGGCTACACCTTC
>TRBJ2-1|NA|TRBV7-3|TRBD2
CASSPGTSYGDEQFF
TGTGCCAGCAGCCCAGGGACTAGCTACGGCGATGAGCAGTTCTTC
>TRBJ2-7|NA|TRBV28|NA
CASSFGALTAVSYEQYF
TGTGCCAGCAGTTTTGGTGCTTTAACGGCTGTCTCCTACGAGCAGTACTTC
>TRBJ2-7|NA|TRBV4-2|TRBD2
CASSQDFSLAGGASYEQYF
TGTGCCAGCAGCCAAGACTTTTCCCTAGCGGGAGGGGCGTCCTACGAGCAGTACTTC
>TRBJ2-2|NA|TRBV9|TRBD2
CASNPYSGRNTGELFF
TGTGCCAGCAACCCTTATAGCGGGAGGAACACCGGGGAGCTGTTTTTT
>TRBJ1-1|NA|TRBV9|NA
CASSVAGLDQAFF
TGTGCCAGCAGCGTGGCAGGGTTAGATCAAGCTTTCTTT
>TRBJ2-2|NA|TRBV29-1|TRBD1
CSVDMTGRNTGELFF
TGCAGCGTTGATATGACAGGGAGGAACACCGGGGAGCTGTTTTTT
>TRBJ1-1|NA|TRBV4-3|NA
CASSQDAEGKNTEAFF
TGCGCCAGCAGCCAAGACGCCGAAGGAAAGAACACTGAAGCTTTCTTT
>TRBJ2-1|NA|TRBV27|TRBD1
CASSARTGSEQFF
TGTGCCAGCAGTGCTAGGACAGGATCTGAGCAGTTCTTC
>TRBJ2-3|NA|TRBV7-9|TRBD2
CASSTRAQREGTDTQYF
TGTGCCAGCAGCACACGAGCTCAGCGGGAGGGGACAGATACGCAGTATTTT
>TRBJ2-5|NA|TRBV5-4|NA
CASSLEFEGETQYF
TGTGCCAGCAGCTTGGAGTTTGAGGGAGAGACCCAGTACTTC
>TRBJ2-1|NA|TRBV6-5|NA
CASSYAGHEQFF
TGTGCCAGCAGTTACGCTGGGCATGAGCAGTTCTTC
>TRBJ2-7|NA|TRBV7-8|NA
CASSPEVTGTNYEQYF
TGTGCCAGCAGCCCAGAAGTAACAGGGACTAACTACGAGCAGTACTTC
>TRBJ1-2|NA|TRBV28|NA
CAWGTGYGYTF
TGTGCCTGGGGTACGGGCTATGGCTACACCTTC
>TRBJ2-7|NA|TRBV7-9|NA
CASSLFGREPYF
TGTGCCAGCAGCTTATTTGGTCGGGAACCGTACTTC
>TRBJ1-1|NA|TRBV6-5|NA
CASNLGNTEAFF
TGTGCCAGCAACCTGGGTAACACTGAAGCTTTCTTT
>TRBJ2-7|NA|TRBV19|NA
CASSIASGPDEQYF
TGTGCCAGTAGTATAGCCTCGGGACCGGACGAGCAGTACTTC
>TRBJ2-3|NA|TRBV28|TRBD2
CASTPGGGNTQYF
TGTGCCAGCACTCCGGGAGGAGGAAATACGCAGTATTTT
>TRBJ2-7|NA|TRBV19|TRBD2
CASSITSGRANQQYF
TGTGCCAGTAGTATTACTAGCGGGAGGGCCAACCAGCAGTACTTC
>TRBJ2-2|NA|TRBV11-2|NA
CASSFGQGGNTGELFF
TGTGCCAGCAGCTTCGGGCAGGGTGGGAACACCGGGGAGCTGTTTTTT
>TRBJ2-7|NA|TRBV7-9|NA
CASSYDGFPYEQYF
TGTGCCAGCAGCTACGACGGTTTCCCCTACGAGCAGTACTTC
>TRBJ2-7|NA|TRBV10-3|TRBD1
CAISDPTGGSSYEQYF
TGTGCCATCAGTGACCCTACAGGGGGCTCCTCCTACGAGCAGTACTTC
>TRBJ2-7|NA|TRBV19|NA
CASSIAESYPYEQYF
TGTGCCAGTAGTATAGCAGAGTCATACCCCTACGAGCAGTACTTC
>TRBJ2-3|NA|TRBV5-1|TRBD1
CASSFDRDRGITDTQYF
TGCGCCAGCAGCTTTGATAGGGACAGGGGGATCACAGATACGCAGTATTTT
>TRBJ2-1|NA|TRBV7-9|NA
CASRPAGSPYEQFF
TGTGCCAGCAGACCCGCTGGATCCCCGTATGAGCAGTTCTTC
>TRBJ2-7|NA|TRBV19|TRBD1
CASSYRGGAYEQYF
TGTGCCAGTAGTTACAGGGGTGGGGCCTACGAGCAGTACTTC
>TRBJ2-3|NA|TRBV2|NA
CASSDLQGRGTQYF
TGTGCCAGCAGTGATCTTCAGGGACGAGGTACGCAGTATTTT
>TRBJ1-1|NA|TRBV23-1|NA
CASSPLPWAEAFF
TGCGCCAGCAGTCCCCTCCCGTGGGCAGAAGCTTTCTTT
>TRBJ2-5|NA|TRBV9|NA
CASSASGLVETQYF
TGTGCCAGCAGCGCTTCCGGGTTGGTCGAGACCCAGTACTTC
>TRBJ2-7|NA|TRBV11-2|NA
CASSLSGTLYEQYF
TGTGCCAGCAGCTTAAGCGGCACCCTCTACGAGCAGTACTTC
>TRBJ2-1|NA|TRBV11-2|TRBD1
CASSLENRGEQFF
TGTGCCAGCAGCTTAGAGAACAGGGGTGAGCAGTTCTTC
>TRBJ2-1|NA|TRBV7-9|NA
CASSLEPLVQFF
TGTGCCAGCAGCTTAGAACCGTTGGTGCAGTTCTTC
>TRBJ2-7|NA|TRBV2|NA
CASSVLDSSYEQYF
TGTGCCAGCAGTGTGTTAGACAGCTCCTACGAGCAGTACTTC
>TRBJ2-7|NA|TRBV9|NA
CASSVGGGPNYEQYF
TGTGCCAGCAGCGTAGGAGGGGGTCCAAATTACGAGCAGTACTTC